This T cell receptor (beta chain) emerged from a study of T-cell reconstitution after alpha-beta-depleted transplantation in children. Germline CDR1 and CDR2: MNHEY and SMNVEV (reference sequence). V lost 5 bases to trimming and J lost 0 bases; unmatched junction nucleotides: 5. This CDR3 is built from 16 residues. This clonotype occurred many times. Its target is not known. General study points: Alpha-beta T cells present about two months after transplant were reported to originate from several hundred expanded graft clones.

During its preparation, the TCRbeta library received unique molecular identifiers. TCRdb reprocessed the PCR reads with MiXCR, giving one entry per CDR3 protein. The table shows approximately 500,000 distinct CDR3 sequences, with 10% to 13% occurring only once. Sequenced here: PBMCs, sampled before TCRalphabeta/CD19-depleted stem cell transplant. V gene TRBV27 combines with J gene TRBJ2-1; 9 bases align to TRBD2. The receptor was isolated from a child aged 2 to 9 with inherited bone marrow failure, due to receive a stem cell transplant. The CDR3 protein is CASSTSGRSSYNEQFF. CDR3 DNA: TGTGCCAGCAGTACAAGCGGGAGGAGCTCCTACAATGAGCAGTTCTTC.